The clone carrying this T cell receptor (beta chain) has just a few counts. These data come from a study of blood T cells in healthy people across ages. V was shortened by 2 bases and J by 5 bases, with 6 bases between the two germline ends. The CDR3 contains 12 residues. Germline V lookup: CDR1 MNHEY, CDR2 SVGEGT. The use of a sample-barcoded 5' primer and a J-beta primer mix characterized a second PCR of roughly 6 to 12 cycles. TCRdb reanalysed the 5' RACE reads using MiXCR and keeps one entry per CDR3 protein. The repertoire holds about 1.4 million distinct CDR3 sequences, roughly 60% seen once, with about 6.3% in the top ten.

The sequence came from a man younger than 30 in good health. The sequencing sample was made of blood. The J gene is TRBJ2-5, the V gene TRBV6-2 or TRBV6-3; D not resolved. The CDR3 region is CASSYQVETQYF. The CDR3 DNA reads TGTGCCAGCAGTTACCAGGTTGAGACCCAGTACTTC.